The present T cell receptor (beta chain) was sequenced within a study of cytomegalovirus exposure and HLA in healthy donors. Findings and limits, study-wide: The authors enumerated some 170 TCR beta chains as linked to cytomegalovirus. A missense DCLRE1C variant was associated with V- and J-gene trimming of TCR beta chains in a later analysis, and an independent cohort replicated the association. According to a later analysis, donors in an Asian-associated ancestry cluster reportedly had fewer N-insertions than the approximately 670-donor mean.

Primers included in the PCR were 60 Vbeta and 13 Jbeta primers. Clones were read by immunoSEQ multiplex PCR, and TCRdb kept only the in-frame ones, dropping some. Altogether 180,000 or so clones are present, around four fifths being singletons, with the ten largest covering 3% to 4.5%. A word on this clone: Its antigen is as yet unknown.

Germline V gives CDR1 SGHRS, CDR2 YFSETQ. V shed 5 bases and J shed 5 bases, with 10 bases lying between them. The CDR3 covers 13 residues. Sequencing was performed on PBMCs. The receptor was derived from an older woman in good health and CMV-seropositive. The rearrangement links TRBV5-1 to TRBJ1-4, with D maybe TRBD1 (6 bases). The CDR3 sequence: CASRTGLNEKLFF. In DNA, the CDR3 is TGCGCCAGCAGGACAGGCCTAAATGAAAAACTGTTTTTT.